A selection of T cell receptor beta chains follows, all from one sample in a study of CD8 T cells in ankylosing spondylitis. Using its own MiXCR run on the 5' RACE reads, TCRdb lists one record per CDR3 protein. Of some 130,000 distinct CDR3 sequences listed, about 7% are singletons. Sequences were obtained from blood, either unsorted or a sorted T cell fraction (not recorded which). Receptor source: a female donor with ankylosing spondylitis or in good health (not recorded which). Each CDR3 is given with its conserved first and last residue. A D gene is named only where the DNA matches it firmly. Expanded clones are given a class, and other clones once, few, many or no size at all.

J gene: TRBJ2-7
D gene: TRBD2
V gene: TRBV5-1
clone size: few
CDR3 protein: CASSFQPGRQTYEQYF

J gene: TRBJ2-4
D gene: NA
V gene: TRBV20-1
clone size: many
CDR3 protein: CSVAETGLGDIQYF

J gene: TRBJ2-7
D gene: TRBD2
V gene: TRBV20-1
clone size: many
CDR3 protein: CSARMAGGMVYEQYF

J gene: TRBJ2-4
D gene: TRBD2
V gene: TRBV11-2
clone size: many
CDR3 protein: CASTLRASGGPLAKNIQYF

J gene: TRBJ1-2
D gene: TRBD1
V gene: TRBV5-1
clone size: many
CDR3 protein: CASTLGPTGRIYGYTF

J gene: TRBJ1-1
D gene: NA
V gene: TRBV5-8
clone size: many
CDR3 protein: CASSLTAEGPEAFF

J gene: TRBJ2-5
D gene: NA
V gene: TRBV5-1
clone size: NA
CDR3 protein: CASSLAQGGGQETQYF

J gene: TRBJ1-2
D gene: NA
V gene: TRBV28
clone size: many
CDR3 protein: CASSPIITGRGYGYTF

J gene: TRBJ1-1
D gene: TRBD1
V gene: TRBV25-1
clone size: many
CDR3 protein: CASSEFGTGITEAFF

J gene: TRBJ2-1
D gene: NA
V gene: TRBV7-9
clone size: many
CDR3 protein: CASSLSADEQFF

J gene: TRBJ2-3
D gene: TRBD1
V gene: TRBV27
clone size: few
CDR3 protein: CASRTYRGRVTDTQYF

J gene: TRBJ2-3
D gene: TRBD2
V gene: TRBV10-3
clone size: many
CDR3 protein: CAISESGGGPDTQYF

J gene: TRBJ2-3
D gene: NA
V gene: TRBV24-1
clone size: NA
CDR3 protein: CATSRALTDTQYF

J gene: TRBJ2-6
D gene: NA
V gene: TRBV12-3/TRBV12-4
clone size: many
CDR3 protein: CASSFEDGANVLTF

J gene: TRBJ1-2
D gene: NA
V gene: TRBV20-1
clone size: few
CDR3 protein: CSARDREHYGYTF

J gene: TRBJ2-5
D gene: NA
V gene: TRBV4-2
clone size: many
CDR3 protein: CASSQGVSTRGIETQYF

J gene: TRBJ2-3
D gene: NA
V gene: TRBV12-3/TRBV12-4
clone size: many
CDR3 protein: CASSNWGAGDTQYF

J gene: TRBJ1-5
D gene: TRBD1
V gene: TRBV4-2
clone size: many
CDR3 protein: CATKEQGASHQPQHF

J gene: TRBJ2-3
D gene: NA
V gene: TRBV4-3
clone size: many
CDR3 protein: CASSHEPGALQDTQYF

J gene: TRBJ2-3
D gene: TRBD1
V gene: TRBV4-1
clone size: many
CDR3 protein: CASSQSGTGVTDTQYF

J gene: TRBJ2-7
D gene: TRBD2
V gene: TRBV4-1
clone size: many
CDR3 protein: CASSQDPLSGRAYEQYF